The 30 T cell receptor beta chains below come from one sample, sequenced in a study of regulatory T cells in long-lasting Graves disease. Sample time point: persistent/refractory GD, antithyroid drugs over 5 years with positive TRAb. The authors made the TCR library using RNA they extracted from PBMCs. Sequencing libraries for TCR beta were prepared with iRepertoire HTBI primers and Arm-PCR of CDR3 regions. Via MiXCR, TCRdb re-called the multiplex PCR reads, giving one row per CDR3 protein. In the table there are 350,000 to 450,000 distinct CDR3 sequences, approximately 25% of which are singletons. The sample here was peripheral blood mononuclear cells (PBMCs), taken when the disease was refractory, from a patient treated with antithyroid drugs. These receptors were collected from a woman in her forties with Graves disease.

This clonotype was counted a few times. The chain has TRBV7-2 and TRBJ1-1; no definite D call. In germline, CDR1 is SGHTA, CDR2 FQGNSA. The CDR3 covers 15 residues. With 5 bases removed from V and 0 bases from J, the gap between germline ends came to 13 bases. The CDR3 DNA is TGTGCCAGCAGCCCAGGTCCGAGCTTGAACACTGAAGCTTTCTTT. It specifies CASSPGPSLNTEAFF.

V is TRBV5-5 and J is TRBJ1-1, with D possibly TRBD1 on 6 matching bases. Germline values: CDR1 SGHKS, CDR2 YYEKEE (reference sequence). This CDR3 spans 15 amino acids. V was clipped by 4 bases and J by 1 base, with 14 bases between them. This CDR3 is CASSTLPQGNTEAFF. CDR3 DNA sequence: TGTGCCAGCAGCACCCTCCCACAGGGGAACACTGAAGCTTTCTTT.

The chain employs TRBV25-1 and TRBJ1-4; D uncertain. The V end lost 10 bases, the J end lost 7 bases, and 22 bases lay between the germline ends. The germline V gene encodes CDR1 MGHDK and CDR2 SYGVNS. The CDR3 has 15 residues. The DNA for the CDR3 is TGTGCCACCCCCGAAGGGAGGGAAGGTGGTGAAAAACTGTTTTTT. It is translated as CATPEGREGGEKLFF.

This clonotype was counted ten times or more. The rearrangement joins TRBV5-1 to TRBJ2-7, with 7 bases lining up with TRBD1. The CDR3 covers 14 residues. The germline V gene has CDR1 SGHRS and CDR2 YFSETQ. The V gene end was trimmed by 2 bases and the J gene end by 4 bases; junction bases not matched to a gene: 6. In DNA form, the CDR3 reads TGCGCCAGCAGCTTAACAGGGGAACTGTACGAGCAGTACTTC. Translated, it gives CASSLTGELYEQYF.

This clonotype has a count of ten or more. CDR3 nucleotide sequence: TGTGCCAGCAGTTCTTATAGCGACAGGGACTCTGGGGCCAACGTCCTGACTTTC. The encoded protein is CASSSYSDRDSGANVLTF. The V gene is TRBV6-5, the J gene TRBJ2-6; 7 bases are shared with TRBD1. The CDR3 extends over 18 amino acids. Germline loops: CDR1 MNHEY, CDR2 SVGAGI. V was clipped by 4 bases and J by 0 bases; unmatched bases: 9.

This clonotype was observed a few times. The J gene is TRBJ1-5, the V gene TRBV28; D uncertain. Germline CDR1 reads MDHEN; CDR2 reads SYDVKM. CDR3 length equals 13 residues. Trimming removed 6 bases at V and 6 bases at J, with 12 bases between. CDR3 loop: CASSVGSGQPQHF. CDR3 in DNA: TGTGCCAGCAGCGTTGGTTCGGGTCAGCCCCAGCATTTT. Supplemented by reference TRBV28 and TRBJ1-5, the full variable domain reads DVKVTQSSRYLVKRTGEKVFLECVQDMDHENMFWYRQDPGLGLRLIYFSYDVKMKEKGDIPEGYSVSREKKERFSLILESASTNQTSMYLCASSVGSGQPQHFGDGTRLSIL.

This clonotype was observed at least ten times. This rearrangement joins TRBV10-3 to TRBJ2-7; 15 nucleotides match TRBD2. The CDR3 runs 14 residues. Germline-derived CDR1 and CDR2 are ENHRY and SYGVKD. The trim removed 10 bases at V and 9 bases at J, leaving 10 bases unmatched. As DNA, the CDR3 is TGTGCCACCTGGACTAGCGGGGGGGAGGAGTGGCAGTACTTC. Encoded protein: CATWTSGGEEWQYF.

This clonotype was counted only a few times. One end of the junction fails to match germline, which may point to a read error. The rearrangement joins TRBV7-9 to TRBJ1-1, with 9 positions matching TRBD1. Looked up from germline, CDR1 is SEHNR and CDR2 is FQNEAQ (reference sequence). The CDR3 has 12 residues. CDR3 sequence: CASSPGGQGFLF. Here the CDR3 DNA reads TGTGCCAGCAGTCCCGGTGGACAGGGGTTCTTGTTT.

The CDR3 DNA reads as TGTGCCAGTAGCGTCCAGGTGCGGCAGCCCCAGCATTTT. Residues: CASSVQVRQPQHF. This chain joins TRBV19 and TRBJ1-5; D unresolved. Germline loops: CDR1 LNHDA, CDR2 SQIVND (reference sequence). The CDR3 spans 13 residues. Trimming pared 6 bases from V and 7 bases from J, leaving 13 bases between.

The V and J genes are TRBV20-1 and TRBJ2-2; D gene uncertain. This CDR3 is built from 13 residues. V lost 5 bases and J lost 6, with 13 bases in between. CDR1 and CDR2 (germline): DFQATT, SNEGSKA (reference sequence). CDR3 sequence reads: CSAPRMGPGELFF. CDR3 nucleotides: TGCAGTGCTCCGCGGATGGGCCCCGGGGAGCTGTTTTTT.

This clonotype was counted ten times or more. The rearrangement uses TRBV19 and TRBJ1-1; D gene unclear. Germline-derived CDR1 and CDR2 are LNHDA and SQIVND (reference sequence). CDR3 length: 15 amino acids. Trimming left V 3 bases short and J 0 bases short, with 11 bases between. The CDR3 DNA is TGTGCCAGTAGTATGACCCCGCCGCTGAACACTGAAGCTTTCTTT. Its translation: CASSMTPPLNTEAFF.

As to this clonotype: This may arise from a read error, as a much more abundant clone is one base away. The V and J genes are TRBV6-5 and TRBJ1-4, with 7 nucleotides matching TRBD1. The CDR3 spans 15 residues. Germline V gene data show CDR1 as MNHEY and CDR2 as SVGAGI. CDR3 nucleotide sequence: TGTGCCAGCAGTTCCGGGACAGCAACTAATGAAAAACTGGTTTTT. Amino acids: CASSSGTATNEKLVF.

This chain joins TRBV27 and TRBJ2-7; TRBD2 matches at 9 bases. The CDR3 runs 15 residues. The germline gives CDR1 MNHEY, CDR2 SMNVEV (reference sequence). The junction had 11 bases not matched to a gene; V was cut back by 6 bases and J by 5 bases. CDR3 bases: TGTGCCAGCAGCATCGCGGGAGGGCCGTTGAACGAGCAGTACTTC. It codes for CASSIAGGPLNEQYF.

This clonotype occurred many times. This rearrangement joins TRBV12-3 or TRBV12-4 to TRBJ2-7; D uncertain. The V end lost 2 bases, the J end lost 3 bases, and 14 bases lay between the germline ends. The length of the CDR3 is 15 residues. CDR3 DNA sequence: TGTGCCAGCAGTTTATTTAAGGGTACCAGCTACGAGCAGTACTTC. It yields the protein CASSLFKGTSYEQYF.

The table lists this clonotype with many counts. CDR3 sequence (DNA): TGCGCCAGCAGTGGGACAGGGTGGGGCACTGAAGCTTTCTTT. Its protein product is CASSGTGWGTEAFF. The chain employs TRBV5-1 and TRBJ1-1; 9 bases line up with TRBD1. The ends lost 5 bases at V and 4 bases at J; junction bases unmatched: 6. The CDR3 length is 14 residues. Per the germline V gene, CDR1 is SGHRS and CDR2 is YFSETQ.

This clonotype was detected a few times. The chain links TRBV7-3 to TRBJ2-3; TRBD2 agrees at 7 bases. The CDR3 spans 16 residues. The germline gives CDR1 SGHTA, CDR2 FQGTGA. With V trimmed by 1 base and J by 0 bases, 4 bases remained unmatched. The CDR3: CASSLIGTTSTDTQYF. CDR3 coding DNA: TGTGCCAGCAGCTTAATCGGGACTACTAGCACAGATACGCAGTATTTT.

A few counts support this clonotype. V and J are TRBV2 and TRBJ1-1; no firm D call. In germline, CDR1 is SNHLY, CDR2 FYNNEI. The CDR3 is 13 amino acids. V was cut by 7 bases and J by 11 bases, with 20 bases left in between. CDR3 coding DNA: TGTGCCAGCATGTTTACGGATGGGGTTTTTGCTTTCTTT. Translated: CASMFTDGVFAFF.

This chain joins TRBV20-1 and TRBJ1-1, with D perhaps TRBD1 (5 bases). The CDR3 totals 15 residues. Germline V gene lookup returns CDR1 DFQATT and CDR2 SNEGSKA (reference sequence). V lost 3 bases to trimming and J lost 5 bases, with 19 bases between them. The CDR3 region has the DNA TGCAGTGCTAGCCTCAATTGGAAGGGGTCAACTGAAGCTTTCTTT. Its translation: CSASLNWKGSTEAFF.

This clonotype was counted many times. This chain uses TRBV24-1 with TRBJ1-1; 11 bases agree with TRBD1. Per germline, CDR1 KGHDR and CDR2 SFDVKD. V was pared by 3 bases and J by 11 bases, with 7 bases of the junction left unmatched. The CDR3 is made up of 14 amino acids. For the CDR3, the DNA is TGTGCCACCAGTGATGGTTCGGACAGGGGGCTGGCTTTCTTT. It is translated as CATSDGSDRGLAFF.

The chain links TRBV5-1 to TRBJ1-1; a weak D match, TRBD1 (6 bases). The length of the CDR3 is 15 residues. Trimming removed 4 bases from V and 3 bases from J, with 16 bases in between. Germline V gene lookup returns CDR1 SGHRS and CDR2 YFSETQ. CDR3 bases: TGCGCCAGCAGCGCCAAACAGGGAGGGGACACTGAAGCTTTCTTT. This translates into CASSAKQGGDTEAFF.

Notes on this clonotype: This may be a read error: a much more frequent sequence differs by one nucleotide. The chain has TRBV2 and TRBJ1-1; no clear D. The CDR3 length is 15 residues. V shed 8 bases and J shed 6 bases, with 22 bases lying between them. Germline loops: CDR1 SNHLY, CDR2 FYNNEI. The chain's CDR3 is CASSELRVLGAEAFF. The CDR3 coding sequence is TGTGCCAGCTCGGAGTTGAGGGTCCTGGGCGCTGAAGCTTTCTTT.

V usage is TRBV4-1 and J usage is TRBJ1-3; D ambiguous. V was cut by 0 bases and J by 0 bases, with 12 bases left in between. Per the germline V gene, CDR1 is MGHRA and CDR2 is YSYEKL. There are 17 residues in the CDR3. CDR3 amino acids: CASSQDPDTNSGNTIYF. The CDR3 DNA follows: TGCGCCAGCAGCCAAGATCCCGACACAAACTCTGGAAACACCATATATTTT.

There are a few counts of this clonotype. The chain combines TRBV11-2 with TRBJ1-6; D unclear. From germline, CDR1 is SGHAT and CDR2 FQNNGV. CDR3 length: 16 residues. The V gene lost 0 bases and the J gene lost 6 bases, with 12 bases spanning the gap. The CDR3 coding sequence is TGTGCCAGCAGCTTAGATCAGCTCCAGGCTAATTCACCCCTCCACTTT. Translation: CASSLDQLQANSPLHF.

The rearrangement joins TRBV7-9 to TRBJ2-7; D ambiguous. V shed 2 bases and J shed 5 bases, with 13 bases lying between them. Germline assignment: CDR1 SEHNR and CDR2 FQNEAQ (reference sequence). CDR3 length equals 14 residues. The CDR3, as DNA: TGTGCCAGCAGCTTAACTGGTTCTTCCCACGAGCAGTACTTC. This translates into CASSLTGSSHEQYF.

This clonotype was counted only a few times. This chain joins TRBV5-1 and TRBJ2-6; the D call may be TRBD1 or TRBD2 (5 bases each). CDR3 length equals 19 residues. Germline V gives CDR1 SGHRS, CDR2 YFSETQ. The germline V and J ends were trimmed by 4 bases and 2 bases, with 22 bases remaining between them. The DNA for the CDR3 is TGCGCCAGCAGCCTCTTACCCACGATAGGGACGGCTGGGGCCAACGTCCTGACTTTC. As protein: CASSLLPTIGTAGANVLTF.

V usage is TRBV28 and J usage is TRBJ2-7; D is ambiguous. Germline CDR1 MDHEN, CDR2 SYDVKM. The V gene lost 8 bases and the J gene lost 6 bases, with 14 bases spanning the gap. The CDR3 is made up of 12 amino acids. The CDR3 is CASWHVPAEQYF. For the CDR3, the DNA is TGTGCCAGCTGGCACGTTCCGGCCGAGCAGTACTTC.

This clonotype was recorded at least ten times. The CDR3 sequence: CASSQTGENSPLHF. In nucleotides, the CDR3 is TGTGCCAGCAGCCAGACGGGAGAAAATTCACCCCTCCACTTT. The J gene is TRBJ1-6, the V gene TRBV28; D unresolved. The length of the CDR3 is 14 residues. V was pared by 6 bases and J by 7 bases, with 13 bases between. Germline CDR1 reads MDHEN; CDR2 reads SYDVKM.

The table lists this clonotype with a few counts. The rearrangement uses TRBV19 and TRBJ1-4, with 9 bases matching TRBD1. J lost 10 bases, V lost 4 bases, and 10 bases had no gene match. CDR3 length: 15 amino acids. Germline loops: CDR1 LNHDA, CDR2 SQIVND (reference sequence). CDR3 nucleotide sequence: TGTGCCAGTAGTAAATCCGGGACAGGGAGACGAAAACTGTTTTTT. This gives the protein CASSKSGTGRRKLFF.

The CDR3 coding sequence is TGTGCCAGCAGCCAACAAGGGGCGTTGGTCTACGAGCAGTACTTC. Translating gives CASSQQGALVYEQYF. This chain connects TRBV3-1 to TRBJ2-7, with D possibly matching TRBD1 (5 bases). Trimming left V 2 bases short and J 3 bases short, with 14 bases between. Looked up from germline, CDR1 is LGHDT and CDR2 is YNNKEL (reference sequence). The CDR3 has 15 amino acids.

This clonotype was counted ten times or more. J is TRBJ2-7 and V is TRBV28; TRBD1 is a possible D gene (6 bases). Germline CDR1 is MDHEN and CDR2 is SYDVKM. V was cut by 6 bases and J by 2 bases, with 14 bases left in between. The CDR3 has 14 amino acids. The CDR3 protein is CASSLGTTTYEQYF. In nucleotides, the CDR3 is TGTGCCAGCAGCCTTGGGACAACAACCTACGAGCAGTACTTC.